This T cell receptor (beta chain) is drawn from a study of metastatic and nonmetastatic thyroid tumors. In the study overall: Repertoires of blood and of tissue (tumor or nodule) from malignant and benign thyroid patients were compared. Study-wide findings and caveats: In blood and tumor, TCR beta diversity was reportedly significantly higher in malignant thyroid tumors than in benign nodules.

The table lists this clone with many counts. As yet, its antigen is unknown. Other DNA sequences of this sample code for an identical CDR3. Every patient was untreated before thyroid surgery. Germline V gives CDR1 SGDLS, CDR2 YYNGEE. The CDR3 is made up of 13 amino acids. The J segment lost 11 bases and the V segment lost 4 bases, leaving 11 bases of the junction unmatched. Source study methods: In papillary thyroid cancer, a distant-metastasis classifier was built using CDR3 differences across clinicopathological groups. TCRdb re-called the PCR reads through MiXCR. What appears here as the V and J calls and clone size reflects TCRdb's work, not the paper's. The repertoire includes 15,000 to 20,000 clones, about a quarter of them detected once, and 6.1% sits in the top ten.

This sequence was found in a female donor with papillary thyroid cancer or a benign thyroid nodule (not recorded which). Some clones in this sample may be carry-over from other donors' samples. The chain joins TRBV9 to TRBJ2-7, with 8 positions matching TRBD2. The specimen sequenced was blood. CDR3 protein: CASSPEDGTREYF. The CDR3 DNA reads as TGTGCCAGCAGCCCCGAAGACGGGACTAGGGAGTACTTC.